This T cell receptor beta chain was observed in a study of HIV-infected children after antiretroviral therapy interruption. Background on the study: Samples from the continuous-treatment group were taken at weeks 0, 48 and 150.

Unique molecular identifiers were included in an RNA-based 3' RACE TCR library. TCRdb reanalysed the 3' RACE reads using MiXCR and keeps one entry per CDR3 protein. The sample comprises more than 85,000 distinct CDR3 sequences, approximately 6.9% of which are singletons, and 0.9% to 1.4% rests with the top ten. Described treatment: PENTA 11 planned treatment interruption arm or continuous ART arm. At least 5 million viable PBMCs were required per cryopreserved sample. From thawed PBMCs, naive CD4+ CD45RA+ CD45RO- T cells were sorted. The CDR3 is made up of 15 amino acids. CDR1 and CDR2 from the germline V gene are SNHLY and FYNNEI. V was pared by 3 bases and J by 8 bases, with 6 bases of the junction left unmatched.

The specimen comprised CD45RA+ CD4+ T cells from PBMCs, pooled from several time points, sampled from a donor given antiretroviral therapy, either interrupted or continuous. Sample subset: naive CD4+ CD45RA+ CD45RO- T cells. The rearrangement uses TRBV2 and TRBJ2-1; 11 positions match TRBD2. This clonotype originated in a pool of human donors with HIV. DNA of the CDR3: TGTGCCAGCAGTGATTCTAGCGGGAGGATGGATGAGCAGTTCTTC. As protein: CASSDSSGRMDEQFF.